These 15 T cell receptor beta chains were sequenced from one sample in a study of cytomegalovirus exposure and HLA in healthy donors. PCR was performed using 60 Vbeta and 13 Jbeta primers. Libraries were prepared by immunoSEQ multiplex PCR; TCRdb keeps only in-frame clonotypes and omits some of them. The sample lists approximately 100,000 clones, 70% to 80% occurring once. The specimen sequenced was PBMCs. These receptors all come from a man aged 55 to 70 in good health and CMV-seropositive.

V gene TRBV5-1 combines with J gene TRBJ2-1, with 10 bases identical to TRBD1. Germline lookup yields CDR1 SGHRS and CDR2 YFSETQ. Trimming removed 4 bases from V and 5 bases from J; junction bases left unmatched: 9. CDR3 length: 16 residues. This chain's CDR3 is CASSAPGTGVNNEQFF. The CDR3 DNA reads TGCGCCAGCAGCGCCCCAGGGACAGGGGTTAACAATGAGCAGTTCTTC.

The V gene is TRBV7-8, the J gene TRBJ2-5, with D perhaps TRBD1 (6 bases). The germline V gene encodes CDR1 SGHVS and CDR2 FQNEAQ. The CDR3 contains 15 residues. V was shortened by 7 bases and J by 0 bases, with 15 bases between the two germline ends. CDR3 loop: CASIKSRDNQETQYF. The CDR3 DNA follows: TGTGCCAGCATCAAGAGCCGGGACAACCAAGAGACCCAGTACTTC.

This chain uses TRBV7-2 with TRBJ2-7, with D maybe TRBD1 (5 bases). The CDR3 is made up of 15 amino acids. The V end lost 5 bases, the J end lost 0 bases, and 14 bases lay between the germline ends. In germline, CDR1 is SGHTA, CDR2 FQGNSA. The CDR3 DNA sequence: TGTGCCAGCAGCATTACGATTGACAGCTCCTACGAGCAGTACTTC. It specifies CASSITIDSSYEQYF.

V gene TRBV5-4 combines with J gene TRBJ1-1, with D perhaps matching TRBD1 (5 bases). The germline V gene has CDR1 SGHNT and CDR2 YYREEE (reference sequence). This CDR3 has 20 amino acids. Trimming took 0 bases from V and 6 from J, leaving 30 bases between them. The CDR3 nucleotides are TGTGCCAGCAGCTTGGGTTCCGAGGGTTGGGACTCAAGTTACGGACCTGAAGCTTTCTTT. Protein: CASSLGSEGWDSSYGPEAFF.

This clone turned up a few times. J is TRBJ2-5 and V is TRBV5-1; D may be TRBD1 (6 bases). The CDR3 has 14 residues. Germline CDR1 is SGHRS and CDR2 is YFSETQ. V dropped 5 bases and J dropped 0 bases, with 11 bases sitting between them. The CDR3 nucleotides read TGCGCCAGCAGGCGACAGGAGTACCAAGAGACCCAGTACTTC. Encoded protein: CASRRQEYQETQYF.

The chain has TRBV7-3 and TRBJ2-1; TRBD1 matches 7 bases. J lost 3 bases, V lost 6 bases, and 8 bases had no gene match. There are 15 residues in the CDR3. Germline CDR1 SGHTA, CDR2 FQGTGA. CDR3 DNA sequence: TGTGCCAGCAGTCGACAGGGAAGGTTCTACAATGAGCAGTTCTTC. Its translation: CASSRQGRFYNEQFF.

The chain couples TRBV28 to TRBJ1-4; 11 bases match TRBD1. Germline trimming cut 6 bases from V and 7 bases from J; bases unmatched to any gene: 7. CDR3 length: 15 residues. The germline gives CDR1 MDHEN, CDR2 SYDVKM. CDR3 bases: TGTGCCAGCAGCTATGGACAGGGGGCGGGTGAAAAACTGTTTTTT. Its protein product is CASSYGQGAGEKLFF.

This rearrangement joins TRBV15 to TRBJ2-1; 7 nucleotides agree with TRBD2. Germline CDR1 is LNHNV and CDR2 is YYDKDF (reference sequence). The junction had 9 bases not matched to a gene; V was cut back by 7 bases and J by 3 bases. The CDR3 consists of 15 residues. CDR3 DNA: TGTGCCACCATAGCAAGCGGGGCTTACTACAATGAGCAGTTCTTC. Its protein is CATIASGAYYNEQFF. Full variable domain (rest looked up from reference TRBV15 and TRBJ2-1): DAMVIQNPRYQVTQFGKPVTLSCSQTLNHNVMYWYQQKSSQAPKLLFHYYDKDFNNEADTPDNFQSRRPNTSFCFLDIRSPGLGDTAMYLCATIASGAYYNEQFFGPGTRLTVL.

This clone appeared a single time. The chain combines TRBV5-4 with TRBJ2-5; D is uncertain. V was shortened by 4 bases and J by 0 bases, with 4 bases between the two germline ends. The CDR3 has 12 residues. The V gene's germline CDR1 is SGHNT and CDR2 YYREEE (reference sequence). The CDR3 sequence is CASSIDQETQYF. CDR3 nucleotides: TGTGCCAGCAGCATCGACCAAGAGACCCAGTACTTC.

The V and J genes are TRBV7-2 and TRBJ1-2; 8 nucleotides align to TRBD1. The CDR3 has 17 residues. The ends lost 6 bases at V and 2 bases at J; junction bases unmatched: 14. Germline V gene data show CDR1 as SGHTA and CDR2 as FQGNSA. This chain's CDR3 is CASRIRAGGYNNYGYTF. CDR3 coding DNA: TGTGCCAGCAGAATTCGGGCAGGGGGCTATAACAACTATGGCTACACCTTC.

This chain links TRBV6-1 with TRBJ2-3, with 14 bases lining up with TRBD2. Trimming took 3 bases from V and 6 from J; bases not matched to a gene: 11. Germline assignment: CDR1 MNHNS and CDR2 SASEGT. The CDR3 is made up of 18 amino acids. CDR3 amino acids: CASSEWTSGGRWSDTQYF. The CDR3 DNA follows: TGTGCCAGCAGTGAGTGGACTAGCGGGGGGCGATGGTCTGATACGCAGTATTTT.

This clone has only a few counts. The chain couples TRBV6-1 to TRBJ1-1, with 7 nucleotides matching TRBD1. The germline V gene encodes CDR1 MNHNS and CDR2 SASEGT. V trimming: 2 bases; J trimming: 6 bases; junction bases outside the gene matches: 9. This CDR3 contains 15 residues. The CDR3 DNA is TGTGCCAGCAGTGAATCGGGCAGGGGGTCCTCTGAAGCTTTCTTT. It translates to CASSESGRGSSEAFF.

The chain joins TRBV11-3 to TRBJ2-1; no reliable D call. Trimming stripped 1 base from V and 5 bases from J, with 9 bases between. Germline-derived CDR1 and CDR2 are SGHNT and YENEEA. The length of the CDR3 is 14 residues. The CDR3 loop is CASSLGYNNNEQFF. The CDR3 DNA sequence: TGTGCCAGCAGCTTAGGTTATAATAACAATGAGCAGTTCTTC.

CDR3 amino acids: CAWSWQGYTDTQYF. DNA of the CDR3: TGTGCCTGGAGCTGGCAGGGATACACAGATACGCAGTATTTT. V and J are TRBV30 and TRBJ2-3, with D perhaps TRBD1 (5 bases). This CDR3 is 14 amino acids long. Germline assignment: CDR1 GTSNPN and CDR2 SVGIG (reference sequence). V lost 3 bases, J lost 2 bases, and 12 bases lay in between. The full variable domain, completed using reference TRBV30 and TRBJ2-3, is SQTIHQWPATLVQPVGSPLSLECTVEGTSNPNLYWYRQAAGRGLQLLFYSVGIGQISSEVPQNLSASRPQDRQFILSSKKLLLSDSGFYLCAWSWQGYTDTQYFGPGTRLTVL.

Comment on this clone: The same CDR3 is also encoded by other DNA sequences in this sample. This rearrangement joins TRBV5-4 to TRBJ1-1; 10 nucleotides match TRBD1. The CDR3 spans 14 residues. The germline V gene has CDR1 SGHNT and CDR2 YYREEE (reference sequence). Germline trimming cut 6 bases from V and 5 bases from J; bases unmatched to any gene: 7. The CDR3 region has the DNA TGTGCCAGCACTGGACAGGGACAGGGGACTGAAGCTTTCTTT. This translates into CASTGQGQGTEAFF.